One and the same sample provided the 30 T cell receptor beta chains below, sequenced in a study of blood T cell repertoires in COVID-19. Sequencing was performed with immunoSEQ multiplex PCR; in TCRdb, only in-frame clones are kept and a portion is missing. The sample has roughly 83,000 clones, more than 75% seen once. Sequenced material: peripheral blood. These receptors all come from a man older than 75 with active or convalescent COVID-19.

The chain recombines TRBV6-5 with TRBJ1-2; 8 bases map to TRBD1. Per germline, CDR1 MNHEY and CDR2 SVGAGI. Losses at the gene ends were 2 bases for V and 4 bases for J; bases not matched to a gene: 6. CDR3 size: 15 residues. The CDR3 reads CASSYQTGVGYGYTF. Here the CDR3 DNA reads TGTGCCAGCAGTTACCAGACAGGGGTCGGCTATGGCTACACCTTC.

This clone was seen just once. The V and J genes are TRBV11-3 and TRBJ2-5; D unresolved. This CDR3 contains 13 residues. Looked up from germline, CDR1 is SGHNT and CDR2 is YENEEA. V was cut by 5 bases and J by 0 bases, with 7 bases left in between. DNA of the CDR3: TGTGCCAGCAGCCGATACTACCAAGAGACCCAGTACTTC. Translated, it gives CASSRYYQETQYF. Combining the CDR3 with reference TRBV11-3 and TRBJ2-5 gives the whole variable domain EAGVVQSPRYKIIEKKQPVAFWCNPISGHNTLYWYLQNLGQGPELLIRYENEEAVDDSQLPKDRFSAERLKGVDSTLKIQPAELGDSAVYLCASSRYYQETQYFGPGTRLLVL.

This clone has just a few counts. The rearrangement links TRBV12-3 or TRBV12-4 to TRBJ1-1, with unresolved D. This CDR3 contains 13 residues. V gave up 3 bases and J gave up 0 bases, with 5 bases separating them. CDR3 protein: CASSLALNTEAFF. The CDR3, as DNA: TGTGCCAGCAGTTTGGCTTTGAACACTGAAGCTTTCTTT.

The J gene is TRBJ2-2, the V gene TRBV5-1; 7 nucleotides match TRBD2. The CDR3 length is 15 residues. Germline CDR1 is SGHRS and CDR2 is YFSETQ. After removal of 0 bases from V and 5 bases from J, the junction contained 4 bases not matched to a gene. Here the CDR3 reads CASSLAGGYTGELFF. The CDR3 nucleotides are TGCGCCAGCAGCTTGGCCGGGGGGTATACCGGGGAGCTGTTTTTT.

In DNA, the CDR3 is TGTGCCAGCAGCCTGAACGGACGGAGCTCGGGGGGTGAAAAACTGTTTTTT. Its protein is CASSLNGRSSGGEKLFF. The V call is TRBV5-6, the J call TRBJ1-4, with a weak D call TRBD1 (5 bases). The V end lost 4 bases, the J end lost 7 bases, and 23 bases lay between the germline ends. Germline CDR1 and CDR2: SGHDT and YYEEEE. The CDR3 covers 17 residues.

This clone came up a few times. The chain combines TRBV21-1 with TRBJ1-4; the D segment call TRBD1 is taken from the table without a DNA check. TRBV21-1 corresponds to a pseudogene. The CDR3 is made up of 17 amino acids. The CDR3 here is CASSKKWYPTANEKLFF. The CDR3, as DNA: TGTGCCAGCAGCAAAAAGTGGTACCCGACAGCGAATGAAAAACTGTTTTTT.

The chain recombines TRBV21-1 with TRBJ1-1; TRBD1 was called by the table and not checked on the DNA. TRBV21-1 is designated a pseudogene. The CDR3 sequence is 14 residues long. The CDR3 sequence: CASSRTVLRTEAFF. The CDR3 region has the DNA TGTGCCAGCAGCAGGACAGTCTTGAGGACTGAAGCTTTCTTT.

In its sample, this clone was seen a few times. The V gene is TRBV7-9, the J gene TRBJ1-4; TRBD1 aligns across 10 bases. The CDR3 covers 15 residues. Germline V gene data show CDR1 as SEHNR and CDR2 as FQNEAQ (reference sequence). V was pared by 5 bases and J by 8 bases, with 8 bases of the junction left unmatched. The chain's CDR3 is CASSHRQGAGEKLFF. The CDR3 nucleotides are TGTGCCAGCAGCCATCGACAGGGGGCAGGGGAAAAACTGTTTTTT.

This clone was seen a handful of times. The CDR3 DNA follows: TGTGCCAGCAGCCAAGAAACGGGGGGCGGAGTAAATGAGCAGTTCTTC. Residues: CASSQETGGGVNEQFF. V usage is TRBV4-2 and J usage is TRBJ2-1, with D possibly matching TRBD2 (7 bases). In germline, CDR1 is LGHNA, CDR2 YNFKEQ. Deletions cut 0 bases from V and 7 bases from J, with 16 bases between. The CDR3 contains 16 residues.

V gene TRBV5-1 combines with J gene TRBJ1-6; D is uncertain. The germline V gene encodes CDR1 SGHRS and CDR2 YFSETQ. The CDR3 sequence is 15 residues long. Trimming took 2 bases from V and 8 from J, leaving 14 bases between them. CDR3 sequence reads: CASSLSLAPYSPLHF. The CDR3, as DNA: TGCGCCAGCAGCTTATCTCTGGCCCCCTATTCACCCCTCCACTTT. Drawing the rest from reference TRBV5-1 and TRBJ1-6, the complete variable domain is KAGVTQTPRYLIKTRGQQVTLSCSPISGHRSVSWYQQTPGQGLQFLFEYFSETQRNKGNFPGRFSGRQFSNSRSEMNVSTLELGDSALYLCASSLSLAPYSPLHFGNGTRLTVT.

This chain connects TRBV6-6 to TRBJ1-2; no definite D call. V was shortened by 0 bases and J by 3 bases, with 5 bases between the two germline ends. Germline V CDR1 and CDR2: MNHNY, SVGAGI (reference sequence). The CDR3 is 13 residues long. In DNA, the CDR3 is TGTGCCAGCAGTTACTCCGCGGACTATGGCTACACCTTC. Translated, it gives CASSYSADYGYTF.

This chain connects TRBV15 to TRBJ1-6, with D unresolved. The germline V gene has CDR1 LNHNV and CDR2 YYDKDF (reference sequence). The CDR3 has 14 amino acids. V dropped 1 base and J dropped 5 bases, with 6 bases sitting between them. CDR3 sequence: CATSRGQNNSPLHF. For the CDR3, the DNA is TGTGCCACCAGCAGAGGCCAGAATAATTCACCCCTCCACTTT.

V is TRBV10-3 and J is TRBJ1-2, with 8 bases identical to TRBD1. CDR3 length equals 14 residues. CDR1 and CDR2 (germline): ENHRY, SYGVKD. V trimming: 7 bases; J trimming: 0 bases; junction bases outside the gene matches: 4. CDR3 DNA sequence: TGTGCCATCAAGGGGACAGGTACTAACTATGGCTACACCTTC. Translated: CAIKGTGTNYGYTF.

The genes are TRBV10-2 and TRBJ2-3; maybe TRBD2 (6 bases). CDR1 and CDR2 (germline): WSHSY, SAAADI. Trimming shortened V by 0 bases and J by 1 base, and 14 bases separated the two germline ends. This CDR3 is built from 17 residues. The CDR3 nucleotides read TGCGCCAGCAGTGAGTCCCGTGCGGGGCCCGGCACAGATACGCAGTATTTT. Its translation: CASSESRAGPGTDTQYF.

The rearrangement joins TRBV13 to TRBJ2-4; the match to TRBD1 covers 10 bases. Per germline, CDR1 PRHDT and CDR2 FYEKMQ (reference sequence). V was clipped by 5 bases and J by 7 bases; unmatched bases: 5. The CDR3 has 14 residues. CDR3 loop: CASSIRTGGNIQYF. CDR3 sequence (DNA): TGTGCCAGCAGCATTCGGACAGGGGGGAACATTCAGTACTTC.

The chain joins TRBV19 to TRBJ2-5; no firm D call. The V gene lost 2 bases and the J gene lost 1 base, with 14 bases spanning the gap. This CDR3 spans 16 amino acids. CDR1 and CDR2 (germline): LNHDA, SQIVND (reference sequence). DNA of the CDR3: TGTGCCAGTAGTATATATGGTGGAAACAGCCAAGAGACCCAGTACTTC. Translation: CASSIYGGNSQETQYF.

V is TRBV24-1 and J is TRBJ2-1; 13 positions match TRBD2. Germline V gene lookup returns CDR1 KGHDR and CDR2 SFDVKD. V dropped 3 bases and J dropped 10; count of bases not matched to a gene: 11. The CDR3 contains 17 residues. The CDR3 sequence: CATSDAELAGGLREQFF. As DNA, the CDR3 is TGTGCCACCAGTGATGCCGAACTAGCGGGGGGGCTCCGGGAGCAGTTCTTC.

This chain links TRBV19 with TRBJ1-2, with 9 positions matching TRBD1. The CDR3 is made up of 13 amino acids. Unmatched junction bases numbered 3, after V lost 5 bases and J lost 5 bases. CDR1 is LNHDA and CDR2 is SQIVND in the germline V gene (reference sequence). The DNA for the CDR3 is TGTGCCAGTAGTTACGGACAGGGGTATGGCTACACCTTC. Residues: CASSYGQGYGYTF.

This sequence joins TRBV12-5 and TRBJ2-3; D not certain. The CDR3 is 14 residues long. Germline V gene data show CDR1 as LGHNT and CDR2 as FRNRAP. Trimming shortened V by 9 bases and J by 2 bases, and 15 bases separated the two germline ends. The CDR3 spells CARPLHESTDTQYF. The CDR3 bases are TGTGCTAGGCCCCTTCACGAGTCCACAGATACGCAGTATTTT. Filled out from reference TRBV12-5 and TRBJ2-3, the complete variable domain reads DARVTQTPRHKVTEMGQEVTMRCQPILGHNTVFWYRQTMMQGLELLAYFRNRAPLDDSGMPKDRFSAEMPDATLATLKIQPSEPRDSAVYFCARPLHESTDTQYFGPGTRLTVL.

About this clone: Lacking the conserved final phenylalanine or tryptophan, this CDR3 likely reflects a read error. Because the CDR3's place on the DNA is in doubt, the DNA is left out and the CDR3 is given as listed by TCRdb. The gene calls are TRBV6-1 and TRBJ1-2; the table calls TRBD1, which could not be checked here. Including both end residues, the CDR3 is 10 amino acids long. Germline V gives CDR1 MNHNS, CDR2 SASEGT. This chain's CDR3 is CASSEWYSKI.

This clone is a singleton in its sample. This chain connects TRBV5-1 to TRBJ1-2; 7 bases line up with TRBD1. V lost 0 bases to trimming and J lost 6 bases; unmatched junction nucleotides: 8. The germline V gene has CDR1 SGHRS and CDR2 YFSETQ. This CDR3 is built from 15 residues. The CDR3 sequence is CASSLDPRGWDGYTF. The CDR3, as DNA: TGCGCCAGCAGCTTGGATCCCAGGGGGTGGGATGGCTACACCTTC.

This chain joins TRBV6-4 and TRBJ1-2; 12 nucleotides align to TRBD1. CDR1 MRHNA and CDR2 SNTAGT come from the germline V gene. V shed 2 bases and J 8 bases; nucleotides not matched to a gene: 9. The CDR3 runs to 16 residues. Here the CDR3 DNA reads TGTGCCAGCAGTGACCTACCGGGACAGGGGGCTAGGGGCTACACCTTC. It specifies CASSDLPGQGARGYTF.

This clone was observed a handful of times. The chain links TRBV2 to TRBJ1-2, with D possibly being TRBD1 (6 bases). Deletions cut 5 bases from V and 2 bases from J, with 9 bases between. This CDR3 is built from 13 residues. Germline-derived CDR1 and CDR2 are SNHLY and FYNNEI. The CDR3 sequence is CASSRDTNYGYTF. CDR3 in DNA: TGTGCCAGCAGTAGGGACACGAACTATGGCTACACCTTC.

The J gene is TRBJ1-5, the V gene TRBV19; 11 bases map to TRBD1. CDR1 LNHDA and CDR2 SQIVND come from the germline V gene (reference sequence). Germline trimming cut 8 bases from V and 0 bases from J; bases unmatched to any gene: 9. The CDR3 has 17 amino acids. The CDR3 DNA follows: TGTGCCAGTGAAACCTTAGGACAGGGGGCTAGCAATCAGCCCCAGCATTTT. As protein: CASETLGQGASNQPQHF. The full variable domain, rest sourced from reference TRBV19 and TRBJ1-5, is DGGITQSPKYLFRKEGQNVTLSCEQNLNHDAMYWYRQDPGQGLRLIYYSQIVNDFQKGDIAEGYSVSREKKESFPLTVTSAQKNPTAFYLCASETLGQGASNQPQHFGDGTRLSIL.

In nucleotides, the CDR3 is TGCAGTGCTAGCCAGGGAGGGGGCTACACCTTC. This gives the protein CSASQGGGYTF. The V and J genes are TRBV20-1 and TRBJ1-2; D perhaps matches TRBD1 (5 bases). Trimming pared 3 bases from V and 8 bases from J, leaving 10 bases between. The germline CDR1 and CDR2 sequences are DFQATT and SNEGSKA (reference sequence). The CDR3 length is 11 residues.

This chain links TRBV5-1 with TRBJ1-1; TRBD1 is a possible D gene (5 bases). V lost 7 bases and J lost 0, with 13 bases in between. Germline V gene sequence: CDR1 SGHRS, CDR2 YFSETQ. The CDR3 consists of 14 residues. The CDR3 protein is CASAGSFMNTEAFF. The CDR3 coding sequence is TGCGCCAGCGCAGGGTCCTTCATGAACACTGAAGCTTTCTTT.

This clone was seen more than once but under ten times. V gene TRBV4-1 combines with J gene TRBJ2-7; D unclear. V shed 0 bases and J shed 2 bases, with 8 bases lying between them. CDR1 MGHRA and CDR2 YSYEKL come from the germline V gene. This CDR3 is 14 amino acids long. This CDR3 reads CASSQERYTYEQYV. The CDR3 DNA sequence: TGCGCCAGCAGCCAAGAGCGGTACACCTACGAGCAGTACGTC.

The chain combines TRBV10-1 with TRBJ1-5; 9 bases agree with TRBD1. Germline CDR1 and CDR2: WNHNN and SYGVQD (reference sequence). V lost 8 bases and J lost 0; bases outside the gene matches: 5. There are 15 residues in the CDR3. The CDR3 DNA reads TGCGCCAGCTGGACAGGGGCTCATAGCAATCAGCCCCAGCATTTT. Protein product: CASWTGAHSNQPQHF.

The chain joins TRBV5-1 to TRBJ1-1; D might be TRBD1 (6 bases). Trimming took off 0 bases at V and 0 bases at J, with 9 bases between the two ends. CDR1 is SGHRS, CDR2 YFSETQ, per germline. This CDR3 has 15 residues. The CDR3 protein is CASSLDGQLNTEAFF. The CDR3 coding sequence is TGCGCCAGCAGCTTGGATGGACAGTTGAACACTGAAGCTTTCTTT. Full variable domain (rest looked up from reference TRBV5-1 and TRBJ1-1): KAGVTQTPRYLIKTRGQQVTLSCSPISGHRSVSWYQQTPGQGLQFLFEYFSETQRNKGNFPGRFSGRQFSNSRSEMNVSTLELGDSALYLCASSLDGQLNTEAFFGQGTRLTVV.

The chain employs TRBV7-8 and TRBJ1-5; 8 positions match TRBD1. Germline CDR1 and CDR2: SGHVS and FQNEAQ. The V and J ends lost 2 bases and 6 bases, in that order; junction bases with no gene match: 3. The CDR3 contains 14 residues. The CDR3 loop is CASSLLQGGQPQHF. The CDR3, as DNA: TGTGCCAGCAGCTTACTACAGGGGGGTCAGCCCCAGCATTTT.